The next 8 T cell receptor beta chains were all read from a single sample in a study of CD8 T cells in ankylosing spondylitis. These receptors are not linked to any known antigen. TCRdb redid the calling of the 5' RACE reads with MiXCR, one entry per CDR3 protein. This repertoire shows fewer than 400,000 distinct CDR3 sequences, 20% to 25% found once; its top ten account for roughly 16%. The study, taken as a whole, reports: Ankylosing spondylitis blood seemed to carry a telltale TCR beta motif made of under 10 highly homologous variants.

Input material: blood, either unsorted or a sorted T cell fraction (not recorded which). The source is a male donor with ankylosing spondylitis.

V and J are TRBV7-6 and TRBJ2-5; D is ambiguous. V was pared by 4 bases and J by 1 base, with 13 bases between. Germline assignment: CDR1 SGHVS and CDR2 FNYEAQ. The CDR3 extends over 15 amino acids. Here the CDR3 reads CASSSLQGFQETQYF. The CDR3 nucleotides are TGTGCCAGCAGCTCCCTTCAAGGGTTCCAAGAGACCCAGTACTTC.

The CDR3 is CASSVEGDRARPLHF. In DNA form, the CDR3 reads TGTGCCAGCAGCGTAGAGGGGGACAGGGCAAGACCCCTCCACTTT. The chain joins TRBV9 to TRBJ1-6; 9 nucleotides match TRBD1. This CDR3 has 15 amino acids. V was pared by 0 bases and J by 12 bases, with 7 bases of the junction left unmatched. The germline V gene has CDR1 SGDLS and CDR2 YYNGEE.

The J gene is TRBJ1-6, the V gene TRBV27; D is unclear. The germline CDR1 and CDR2 sequences are MNHEY and SMNVEV (reference sequence). CDR3 length equals 13 residues. V was shortened by 4 bases and J by 8 bases, with 9 bases between the two germline ends. The chain's CDR3 is CASSYGQDSPLHF. The CDR3 DNA reads TGTGCCAGCAGTTACGGCCAGGATTCACCCCTCCACTTT.

In its sample, this clonotype was seen once. CDR3 sequence: CASRKPPGSLVPPNEQFF. DNA of the CDR3: TGTGCCAGCAGAAAACCCCCGGGCTCCCTAGTTCCTCCCAATGAGCAGTTCTTC. This chain joins TRBV6-2 or TRBV6-3 and TRBJ2-1; no reliable D call. Trimming cost V 6 bases and J 6 bases, with 27 bases left between them. This CDR3 contains 18 residues. Germline CDR1 is MNHEY and CDR2 is SVGEGT.

This clonotype was counted ten times or more. The chain has TRBV20-1 and TRBJ2-7, with a possible D match to TRBD2 (6 bases). CDR3 size: 12 residues. Germline V CDR1 and CDR2: DFQATT, SNEGSKA (reference sequence). Trimming left V 5 bases short and J 3 bases short, with 11 bases between. CDR3 DNA sequence: TGCAGTGCTTTGCCCGGGGGCTACGAGCAGTACTTC. It translates to CSALPGGYEQYF.

The gene calls are TRBV11-2 and TRBJ2-7; D remains ambiguous. Germline V lookup: CDR1 SGHAT, CDR2 FQNNGV. V was trimmed by 5 bases and J by 4 bases, leaving 12 bases between them. The CDR3 has 13 residues. This CDR3 reads CASSPLGMYEQYF. The DNA of the CDR3 is TGTGCCAGCAGCCCCCTAGGGATGTACGAGCAGTACTTC.

This chain's CDR3 is CASSSPRGTTEAFF. CDR3 nucleotides: TGTGCCAGCAGTTCCCCGAGGGGGACCACTGAAGCTTTCTTT. The rearrangement links TRBV6-5 to TRBJ1-1; tentatively, D is TRBD1 (6 bases). V lost 4 bases and J lost 4, with 13 bases in between. CDR1 is MNHEY and CDR2 is SVGAGI in the germline V gene. The CDR3 length is 14 residues.

In its sample, this clonotype was seen a few times. The chain couples TRBV9 to TRBJ1-2; D is possibly TRBD1 (5 bases). V lost 0 bases and J 4 bases, leaving 7 bases between the germline ends. Germline CDR1 is SGDLS and CDR2 is YYNGEE. This CDR3 region has 13 residues. The CDR3 region is CASSVGGGYGYTF. For the CDR3, the DNA is TGTGCCAGCAGCGTAGGGGGCGGCTATGGCTACACCTTC.